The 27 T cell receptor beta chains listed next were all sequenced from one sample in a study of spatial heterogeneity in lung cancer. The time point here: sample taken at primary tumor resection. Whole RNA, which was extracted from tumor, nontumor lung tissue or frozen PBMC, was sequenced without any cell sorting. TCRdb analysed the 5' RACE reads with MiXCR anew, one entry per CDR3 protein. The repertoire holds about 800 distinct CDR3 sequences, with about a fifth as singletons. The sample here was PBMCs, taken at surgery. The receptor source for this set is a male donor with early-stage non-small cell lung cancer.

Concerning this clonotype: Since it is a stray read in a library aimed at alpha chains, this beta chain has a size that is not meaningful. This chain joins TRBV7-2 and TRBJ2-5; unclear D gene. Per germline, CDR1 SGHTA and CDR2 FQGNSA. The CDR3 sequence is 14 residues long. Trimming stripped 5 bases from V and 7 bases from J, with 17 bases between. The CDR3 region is CASSPVRDIGTQYF. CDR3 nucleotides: TGTGCCAGCAGCCCGGTTAGGGATATAGGGACCCAGTACTTC.

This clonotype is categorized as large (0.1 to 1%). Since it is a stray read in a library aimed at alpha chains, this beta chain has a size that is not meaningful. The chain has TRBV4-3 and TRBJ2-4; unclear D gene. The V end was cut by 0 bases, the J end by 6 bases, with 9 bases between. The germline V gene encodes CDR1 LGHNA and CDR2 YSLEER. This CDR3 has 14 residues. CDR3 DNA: TGCGCCAGCAGCCAAGATAGGGCTGGAAACATTCAGTACTTC. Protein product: CASSQDRAGNIQYF.

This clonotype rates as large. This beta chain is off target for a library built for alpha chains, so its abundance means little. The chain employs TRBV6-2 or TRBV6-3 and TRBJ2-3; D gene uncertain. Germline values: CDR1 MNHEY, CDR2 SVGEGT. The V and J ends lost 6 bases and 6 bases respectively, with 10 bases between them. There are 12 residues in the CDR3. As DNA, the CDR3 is TGTGCCAGCAGCGGTCTCTCGGATACGCAGTATTTT. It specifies CASSGLSDTQYF.

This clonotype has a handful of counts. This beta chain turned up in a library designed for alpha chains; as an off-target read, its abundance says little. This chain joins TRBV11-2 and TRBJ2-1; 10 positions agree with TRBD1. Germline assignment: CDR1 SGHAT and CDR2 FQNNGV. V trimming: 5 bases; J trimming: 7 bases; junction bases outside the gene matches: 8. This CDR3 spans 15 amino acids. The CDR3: CASSPPPGQGNEQFF. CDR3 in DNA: TGTGCCAGCAGCCCCCCCCCGGGACAGGGGAATGAGCAGTTCTTC.

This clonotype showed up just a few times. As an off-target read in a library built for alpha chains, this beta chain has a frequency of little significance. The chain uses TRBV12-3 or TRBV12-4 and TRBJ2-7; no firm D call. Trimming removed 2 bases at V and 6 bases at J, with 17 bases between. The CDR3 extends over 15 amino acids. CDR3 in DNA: TGTGCCAGCAGTTTATTGACGGCCATTACCGGCGAGCAGTACTTC. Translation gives CASSLLTAITGEQYF.

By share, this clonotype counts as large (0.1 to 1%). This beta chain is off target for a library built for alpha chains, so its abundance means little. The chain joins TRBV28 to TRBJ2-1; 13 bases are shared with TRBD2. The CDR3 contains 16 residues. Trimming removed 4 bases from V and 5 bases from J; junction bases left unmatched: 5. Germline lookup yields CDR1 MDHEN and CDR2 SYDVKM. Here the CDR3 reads CASSSLGLAGDNEQFF. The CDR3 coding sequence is TGTGCCAGCAGTTCCCTTGGACTAGCGGGGGACAATGAGCAGTTCTTC.

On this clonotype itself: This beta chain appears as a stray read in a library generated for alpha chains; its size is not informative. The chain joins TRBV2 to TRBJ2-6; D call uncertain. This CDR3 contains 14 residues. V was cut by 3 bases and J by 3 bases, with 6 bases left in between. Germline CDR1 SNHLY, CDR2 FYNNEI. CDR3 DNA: TGTGCCAGCAGTGAGAACTTTGGGGCCAACGTCCTGACTTTC. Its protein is CASSENFGANVLTF.

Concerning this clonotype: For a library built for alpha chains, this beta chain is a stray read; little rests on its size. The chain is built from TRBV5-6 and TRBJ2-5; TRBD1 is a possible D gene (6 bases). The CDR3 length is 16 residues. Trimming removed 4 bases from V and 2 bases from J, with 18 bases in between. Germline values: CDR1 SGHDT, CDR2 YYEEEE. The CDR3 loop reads CASSTRGTGWQETQYF. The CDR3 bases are TGTGCCAGCAGCACAAGGGGTACAGGGTGGCAAGAGACCCAGTACTTC.

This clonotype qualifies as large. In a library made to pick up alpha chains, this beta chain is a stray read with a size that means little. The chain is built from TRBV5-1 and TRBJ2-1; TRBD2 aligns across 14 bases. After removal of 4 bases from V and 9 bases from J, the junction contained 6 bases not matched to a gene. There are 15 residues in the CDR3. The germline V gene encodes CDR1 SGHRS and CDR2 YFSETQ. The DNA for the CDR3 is TGCGCCAGCAGCCCGACTAGCGGGGGGGTCAGTGAGCAGTTCTTC. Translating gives CASSPTSGGVSEQFF.

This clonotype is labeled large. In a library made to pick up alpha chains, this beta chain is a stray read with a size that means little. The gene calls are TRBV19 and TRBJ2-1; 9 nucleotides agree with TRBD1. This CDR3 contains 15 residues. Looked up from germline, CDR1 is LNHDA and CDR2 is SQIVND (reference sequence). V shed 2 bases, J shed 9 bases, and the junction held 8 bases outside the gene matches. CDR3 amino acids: CASSIKGGTGSEQFF. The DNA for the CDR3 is TGTGCCAGTAGTATAAAAGGTGGGACAGGGAGTGAGCAGTTCTTC.

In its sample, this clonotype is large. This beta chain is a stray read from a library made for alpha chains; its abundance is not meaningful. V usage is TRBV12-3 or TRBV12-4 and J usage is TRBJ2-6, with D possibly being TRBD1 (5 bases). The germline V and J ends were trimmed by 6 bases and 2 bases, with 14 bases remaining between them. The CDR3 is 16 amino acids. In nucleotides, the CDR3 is TGTGCCAGCAGCCCTCACCAGGGTGCTGGGGCCAACGTCCTGACTTTC. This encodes CASSPHQGAGANVLTF.

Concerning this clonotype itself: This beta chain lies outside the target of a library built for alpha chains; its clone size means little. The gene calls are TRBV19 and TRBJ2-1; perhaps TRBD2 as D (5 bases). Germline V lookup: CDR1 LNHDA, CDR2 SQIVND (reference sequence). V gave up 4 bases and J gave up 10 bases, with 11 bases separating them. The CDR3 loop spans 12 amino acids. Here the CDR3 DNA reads TGTGCCAGTAGTACATACGCGGGCGAGCAGTTCTTC. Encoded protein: CASSTYAGEQFF. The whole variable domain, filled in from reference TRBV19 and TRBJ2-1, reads DGGITQSPKYLFRKEGQNVTLSCEQNLNHDAMYWYRQDPGQGLRLIYYSQIVNDFQKGDIAEGYSVSREKKESFPLTVTSAQKNPTAFYLCASSTYAGEQFFGPGTRLTVL.

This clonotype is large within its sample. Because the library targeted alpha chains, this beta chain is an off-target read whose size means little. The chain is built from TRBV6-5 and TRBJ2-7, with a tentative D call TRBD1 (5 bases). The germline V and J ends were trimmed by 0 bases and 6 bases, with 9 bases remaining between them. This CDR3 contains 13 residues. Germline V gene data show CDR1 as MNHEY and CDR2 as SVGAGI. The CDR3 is CASSYSKGSEQYF. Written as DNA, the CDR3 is TGTGCCAGCAGTTACTCGAAGGGGTCCGAGCAGTACTTC.

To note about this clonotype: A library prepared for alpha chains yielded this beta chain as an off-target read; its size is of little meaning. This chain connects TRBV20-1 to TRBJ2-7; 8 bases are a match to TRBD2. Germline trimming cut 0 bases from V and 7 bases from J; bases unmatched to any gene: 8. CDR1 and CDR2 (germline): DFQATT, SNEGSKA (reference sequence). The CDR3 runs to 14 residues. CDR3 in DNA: TGCAGTGCTAGAGATACGGCGGGGGGTTGGGAGCAGTACTTC. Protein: CSARDTAGGWEQYF.

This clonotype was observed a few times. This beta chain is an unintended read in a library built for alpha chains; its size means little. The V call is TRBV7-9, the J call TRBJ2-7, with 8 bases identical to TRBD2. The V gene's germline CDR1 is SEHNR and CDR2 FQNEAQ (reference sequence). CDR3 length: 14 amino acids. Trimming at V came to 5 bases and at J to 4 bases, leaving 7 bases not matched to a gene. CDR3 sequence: CASSLSGGTYEQYF. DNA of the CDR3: TGTGCCAGCAGCCTCAGCGGGGGAACATACGAGCAGTACTTC. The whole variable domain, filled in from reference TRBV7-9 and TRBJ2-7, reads DTGVSQNPRHKITKRGQNVTFRCDPISEHNRLYWYRQTLGQGPEFLTYFQNEAQLEKSRLLSDRFSAERPKGSFSTLEIQRTEQGDSAMYLCASSLSGGTYEQYFGPGTRLTVT.

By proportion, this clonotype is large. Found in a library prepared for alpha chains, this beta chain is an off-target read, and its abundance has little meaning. CDR3 protein: CASSLTPTGSNTGELFF. CDR3 DNA: TGTGCCAGTAGTCTTACCCCGACAGGTAGTAACACCGGGGAGCTGTTTTTT. The rearrangement links TRBV19 to TRBJ2-2; weak D call: TRBD1 (6 bases). This CDR3 contains 17 residues. The V gene lost 5 bases and the J gene lost 2 bases, with 18 bases spanning the gap. Germline V gene sequence: CDR1 LNHDA, CDR2 SQIVND (reference sequence).

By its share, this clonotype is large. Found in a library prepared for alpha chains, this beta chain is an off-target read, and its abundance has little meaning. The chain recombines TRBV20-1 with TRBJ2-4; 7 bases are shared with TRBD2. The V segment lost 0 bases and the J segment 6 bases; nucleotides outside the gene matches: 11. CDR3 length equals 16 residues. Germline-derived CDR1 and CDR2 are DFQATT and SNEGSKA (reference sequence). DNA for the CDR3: TGCAGTGCTAGAGACCCCGGTGTGGGGGAGGGAAACATTCAGTACTTC. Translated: CSARDPGVGEGNIQYF.

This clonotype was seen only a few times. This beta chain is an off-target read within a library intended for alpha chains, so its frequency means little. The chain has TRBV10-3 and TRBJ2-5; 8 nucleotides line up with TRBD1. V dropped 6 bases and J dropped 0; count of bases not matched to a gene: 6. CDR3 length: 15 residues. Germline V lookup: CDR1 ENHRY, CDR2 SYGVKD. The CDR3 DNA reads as TGTGCCATCAGGACGGGACAGGATAACCAAGAGACCCAGTACTTC. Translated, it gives CAIRTGQDNQETQYF.

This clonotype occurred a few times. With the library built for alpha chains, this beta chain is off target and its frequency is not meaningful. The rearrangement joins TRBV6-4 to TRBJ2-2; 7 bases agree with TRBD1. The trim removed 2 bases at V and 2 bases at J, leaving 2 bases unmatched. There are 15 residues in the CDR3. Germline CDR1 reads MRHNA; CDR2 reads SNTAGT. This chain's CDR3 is CASSDRGLNTGELFF. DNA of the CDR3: TGTGCCAGCAGTGACAGGGGGCTAAACACCGGGGAGCTGTTTTTT.

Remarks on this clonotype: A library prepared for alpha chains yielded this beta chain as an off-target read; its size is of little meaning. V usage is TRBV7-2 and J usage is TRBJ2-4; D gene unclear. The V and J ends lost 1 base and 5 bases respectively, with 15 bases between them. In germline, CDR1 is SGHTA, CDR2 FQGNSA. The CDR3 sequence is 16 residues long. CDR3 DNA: TGTGCCAGCAGCTTAGGGGTTTACGGGTTCGAAAACATTCAGTACTTC. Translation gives CASSLGVYGFENIQYF.

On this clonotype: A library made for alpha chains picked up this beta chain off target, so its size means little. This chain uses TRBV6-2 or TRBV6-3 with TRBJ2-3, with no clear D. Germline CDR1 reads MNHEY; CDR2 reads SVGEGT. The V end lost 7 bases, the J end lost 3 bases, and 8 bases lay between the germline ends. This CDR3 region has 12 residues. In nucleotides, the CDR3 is TGTGCCAGCACGGGCGGAACAGATACGCAGTATTTT. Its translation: CASTGGTDTQYF.

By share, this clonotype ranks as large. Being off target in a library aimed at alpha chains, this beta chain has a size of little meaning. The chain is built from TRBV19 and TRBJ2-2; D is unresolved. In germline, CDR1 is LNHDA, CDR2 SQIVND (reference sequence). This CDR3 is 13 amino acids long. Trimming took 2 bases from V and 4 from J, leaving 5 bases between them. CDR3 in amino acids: CASSILGTGELFF. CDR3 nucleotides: TGTGCCAGTAGTATACTTGGCACCGGGGAGCTGTTTTTT.

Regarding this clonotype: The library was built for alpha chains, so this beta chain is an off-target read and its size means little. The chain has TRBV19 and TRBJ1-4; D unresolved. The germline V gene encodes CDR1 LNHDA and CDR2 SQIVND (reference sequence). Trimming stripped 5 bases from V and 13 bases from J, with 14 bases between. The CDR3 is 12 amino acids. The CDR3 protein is CASSSRTGILFF. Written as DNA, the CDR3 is TGTGCCAGTAGTTCCCGGACCGGTATACTGTTTTTT.

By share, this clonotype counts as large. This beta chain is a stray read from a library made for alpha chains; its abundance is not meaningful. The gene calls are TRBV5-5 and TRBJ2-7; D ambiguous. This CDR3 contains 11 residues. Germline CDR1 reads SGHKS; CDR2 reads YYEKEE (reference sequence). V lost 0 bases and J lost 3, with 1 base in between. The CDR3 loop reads CASSLGYEQYF. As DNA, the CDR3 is TGTGCCAGCAGCTTGGGCTACGAGCAGTACTTC.

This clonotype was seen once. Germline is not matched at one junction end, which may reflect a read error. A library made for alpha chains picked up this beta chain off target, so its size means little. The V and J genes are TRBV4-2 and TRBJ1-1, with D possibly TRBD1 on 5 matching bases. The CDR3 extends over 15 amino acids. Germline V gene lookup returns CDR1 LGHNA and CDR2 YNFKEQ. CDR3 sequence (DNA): TGTACCAGCAGCCTTGGCGGAATGGGGGACACTGAAGCTTTCTTT. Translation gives CTSSLGGMGDTEAFF.

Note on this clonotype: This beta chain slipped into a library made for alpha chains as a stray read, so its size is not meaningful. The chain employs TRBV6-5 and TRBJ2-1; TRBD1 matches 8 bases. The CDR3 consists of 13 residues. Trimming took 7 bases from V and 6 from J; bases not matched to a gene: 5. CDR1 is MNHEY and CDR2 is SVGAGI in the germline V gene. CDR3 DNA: TGTGCCAGCACTAAACAGGGGGGCAATGAGCAGTTCTTC. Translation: CASTKQGGNEQFF.

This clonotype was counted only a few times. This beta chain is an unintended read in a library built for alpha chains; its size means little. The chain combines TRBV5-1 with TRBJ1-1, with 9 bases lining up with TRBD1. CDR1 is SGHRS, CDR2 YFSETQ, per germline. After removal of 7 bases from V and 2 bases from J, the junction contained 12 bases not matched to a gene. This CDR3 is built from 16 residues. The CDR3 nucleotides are TGCGCCAGCCGTCCACCTAAACAGGGGGCAAACACTGAAGCTTTCTTT. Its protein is CASRPPKQGANTEAFF.